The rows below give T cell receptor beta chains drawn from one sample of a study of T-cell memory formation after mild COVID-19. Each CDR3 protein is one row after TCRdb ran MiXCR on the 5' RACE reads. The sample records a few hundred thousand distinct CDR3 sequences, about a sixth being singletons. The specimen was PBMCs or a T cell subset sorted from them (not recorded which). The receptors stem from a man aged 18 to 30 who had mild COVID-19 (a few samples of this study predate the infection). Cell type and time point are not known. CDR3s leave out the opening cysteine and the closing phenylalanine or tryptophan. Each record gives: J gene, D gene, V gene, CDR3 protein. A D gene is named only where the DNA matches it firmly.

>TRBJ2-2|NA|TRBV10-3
AIMAGPGRTGELF
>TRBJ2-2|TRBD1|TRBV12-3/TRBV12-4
ASDRGLSGELF
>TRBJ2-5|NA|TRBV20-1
SATRIRKTQY
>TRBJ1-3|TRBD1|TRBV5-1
ASSVNRQGEDGNTIY
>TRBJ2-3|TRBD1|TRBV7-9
ASSFRFVQGLQDTQY
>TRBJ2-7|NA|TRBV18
ASSNLGTGREQY
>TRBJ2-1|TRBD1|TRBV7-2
ASSLDQGANEQF
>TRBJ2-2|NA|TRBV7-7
ASSLDRHAGELF
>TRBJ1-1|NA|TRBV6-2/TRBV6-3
ASRIVMNTEAF
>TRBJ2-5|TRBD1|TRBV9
ASSARPRTGEETQY
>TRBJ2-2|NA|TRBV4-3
ASSPYDTTRAGELF
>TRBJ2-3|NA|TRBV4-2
ASSPGGGRGTDTQY
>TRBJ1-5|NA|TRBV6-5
ASSYSAGLQPQH
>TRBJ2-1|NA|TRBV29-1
SVTAGYPYNEQF
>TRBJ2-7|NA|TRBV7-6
ASSLNPDGLYEQY
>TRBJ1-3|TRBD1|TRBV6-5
ASSYSPGRGRGGATIY
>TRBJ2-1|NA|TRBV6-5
ASRTGTQPYNEQF
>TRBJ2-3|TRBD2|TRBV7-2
ASSLVFGGGVNTQY
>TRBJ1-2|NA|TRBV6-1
ASIRRDKTYGYT
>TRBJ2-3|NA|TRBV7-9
ASSLVFITDTQY
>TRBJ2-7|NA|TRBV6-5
ASSSDRLEQY
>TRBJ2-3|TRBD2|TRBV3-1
ASSPRGVSDTQY
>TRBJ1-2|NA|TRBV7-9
ASSLGALGYT
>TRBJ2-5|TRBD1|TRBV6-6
ASSSDRGRLETQY
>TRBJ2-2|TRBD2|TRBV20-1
SAPKGLAGGSRVTGELF
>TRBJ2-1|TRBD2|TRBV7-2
ASSGGGRMNEQF
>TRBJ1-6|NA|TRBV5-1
ASRAGYNSPLH
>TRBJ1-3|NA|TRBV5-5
ASSPGASGNTIY
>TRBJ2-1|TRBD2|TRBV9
ASSAGGGLDEQF
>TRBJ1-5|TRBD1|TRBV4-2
ASSRSGAGGTGPQH
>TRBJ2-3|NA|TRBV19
ASGATDTQY